These 18 T cell receptor beta chains came from one sample sequenced in a study of CD8 T cells in Susac syndrome. An amount of RNA that ranged from about 0.45 to 1 ug was reverse transcribed with random hexamers. TCRdb itself ran the immunoSEQ multiplex PCR reads through MiXCR, one entry per CDR3 protein. This sample has over 300,000 distinct CDR3 sequences, with about 90% found just once. Sequencing was done on a sample of CD4+ T cells from PBMCs. These receptors all stem from a human donor with multiple sclerosis.

The V gene is TRBV29-1, the J gene TRBJ1-4, with a possible D match to TRBD1 (6 bases). Germline assignment: CDR1 SQVTM and CDR2 ANQGSEA. V lost 6 bases and J 8 bases, leaving 19 bases between the germline ends. The CDR3 runs 14 residues. Here the CDR3 reads CSVSSGTWEEKLFF. The CDR3 coding sequence is TGCAGCGTGTCCTCCGGGACATGGGAGGAAAAACTGTTTTTT.

The J gene is TRBJ2-5, the V gene TRBV6-6, with D perhaps matching TRBD1 or TRBD2 (6 bases each). The V end was cut by 0 bases, the J end by 4 bases, with 12 bases between. In germline, CDR1 is MNHNY, CDR2 SVGAGI (reference sequence). This CDR3 contains 15 residues. The CDR3 DNA reads as TGTGCCAGCAGTTACTCGGGGGGCCTTAGAGAGACCCAGTACTTC. Translating gives CASSYSGGLRETQYF.

The chain is built from TRBV6-2 or TRBV6-3 and TRBJ2-3; 9 bases map to TRBD1. The CDR3 spans 15 residues. Trimming took 2 bases from V and 3 from J; bases not matched to a gene: 3. Germline CDR1 and CDR2: MNHEY and SVGEGT. Here the CDR3 reads CASSYGGTGTDTQYF. The CDR3 coding sequence is TGTGCCAGCAGTTACGGGGGGACAGGGACAGATACGCAGTATTTT.

This chain links TRBV4-2 with TRBJ2-7; D is possibly TRBD1 (6 bases). The CDR3 covers 13 residues. Germline loops: CDR1 LGHNA, CDR2 YNFKEQ. V dropped 4 bases and J dropped 4 bases, with 11 bases sitting between them. CDR3 protein: CASSPRTEYEQYF. The CDR3 region has the DNA TGTGCCAGCAGCCCCCGGACAGAATACGAGCAGTACTTC.

The J gene is TRBJ1-1, the V gene TRBV7-9; D gene uncertain. V lost 5 bases and J 1 base, leaving 11 bases between the germline ends. This CDR3 spans 14 amino acids. CDR1 is SEHNR, CDR2 FQNEAQ, per germline (reference sequence). The CDR3 region has the DNA TGTGCCAGCAGCCAAGACGGAACGAACACTGAAGCTTTCTTT. It is translated as CASSQDGTNTEAFF.

This sequence joins TRBV7-8 and TRBJ2-3; no clear D. Germline CDR1 SGHVS, CDR2 FQNEAQ. The CDR3 contains 16 residues. V was clipped by 1 base and J by 4 bases, with 15 bases between them. The CDR3 loop reads CASSLEPIPRADTQYF. In DNA form, the CDR3 reads TGTGCCAGCAGCTTAGAGCCCATCCCCCGGGCAGATACGCAGTATTTT. The variable domain in full, completed from reference TRBV7-8 and TRBJ2-3, reads GAGVSQSPRYKVAKRGQDVALRCDPISGHVSLFWYQQALGQGPEFLTYFQNEAQLDKSGLPSDRFFAERPEGSVSTLKIQRTQQEDSAVYLCASSLEPIPRADTQYFGPGTRLTVL.

This sequence joins TRBV7-9 and TRBJ2-2, with a weak D call TRBD2 (5 bases). The length of the CDR3 is 15 residues. Germline assignment: CDR1 SEHNR and CDR2 FQNEAQ (reference sequence). With 1 base removed from V and 1 base from J, the gap between germline ends came to 7 bases. The CDR3 here is CASSLGGKNTGELFF. The CDR3 DNA reads as TGTGCCAGCAGCTTAGGAGGGAAGAACACCGGGGAGCTGTTTTTT.

The genes are TRBV2 and TRBJ1-5; perhaps TRBD1 as D (5 bases). The CDR3 covers 15 residues. Deletions cut 2 bases from V and 7 bases from J, with 15 bases between. Germline assignment: CDR1 SNHLY and CDR2 FYNNEI. The CDR3 region is CASSERAGIGQPQHF. The CDR3 DNA sequence: TGTGCCAGCAGTGAAAGGGCAGGGATCGGGCAGCCCCAGCATTTT. Full variable domain (outside the CDR3, taken from reference TRBV2 and TRBJ1-5): EPEVTQTPSHQVTQMGQEVILRCVPISNHLYFYWYRQILGQKVEFLVSFYNNEISEKSEIFDDQFSVERPDGSNFTLKIRSTKLEDSAMYFCASSERAGIGQPQHFGDGTRLSIL.

The chain combines TRBV6-2 or TRBV6-3 with TRBJ1-2; weak D call: TRBD1 (6 bases). This CDR3 region has 13 residues. V lost 8 bases to trimming and J lost 6 bases, with 16 bases between them. CDR1 is MNHEY and CDR2 is SVGEGT in the germline V gene. The chain's CDR3 is CASSWGAHNGYTF. The DNA of the CDR3 is TGTGCCAGCTCGTGGGGGGCACATAATGGCTACACCTTC.

The chain uses TRBV29-1 and TRBJ1-3; perhaps TRBD1 as D (5 bases). CDR1 and CDR2 from the germline V gene are SQVTM and ANQGSEA. Trimming stripped 7 bases from V and 4 bases from J, with 14 bases between. CDR3 length: 13 amino acids. CDR3 loop: CSGGENAGNTIYF. The CDR3 DNA reads as TGCAGCGGGGGCGAGAATGCCGGAAACACCATATATTTT.

The sample holds one count of this clonotype. The rearrangement joins TRBV6-1 to TRBJ2-7; 12 bases align to TRBD2. Trimming at V came to 0 bases and at J to 2 bases, leaving 2 bases not matched to a gene. Germline CDR1 is MNHNS and CDR2 is SASEGT. The CDR3 has 16 residues. CDR3 sequence (DNA): TGTGCCAGCAGTGAAGCGCTAGCGGGAGGGCCCTACGAGCAGTACTTC. It codes for CASSEALAGGPYEQYF.

The chain couples TRBV20-1 to TRBJ2-1; TRBD2 agrees at 9 bases. Trimming removed 3 bases from V and 8 bases from J; junction bases left unmatched: 8. CDR1 and CDR2 (germline): DFQATT, SNEGSKA (reference sequence). The CDR3 is 14 residues long. The CDR3 loop is CSASKAGGPDEQFF. CDR3 DNA sequence: TGCAGTGCTAGTAAGGCGGGAGGGCCAGATGAGCAGTTCTTC.

The V gene is TRBV12-3 or TRBV12-4, the J gene TRBJ1-5, with 8 positions matching TRBD1. V lost 3 bases to trimming and J lost 5 bases; unmatched junction nucleotides: 0. This CDR3 region has 13 residues. CDR3 sequence reads: CASSLTGDQPQHF. CDR3 bases: TGTGCCAGCAGTTTGACAGGGGATCAGCCCCAGCATTTT.

The J gene is TRBJ1-1, the V gene TRBV5-6; D is undetermined. CDR3 length equals 13 residues. Deletions cut 1 base from V and 5 bases from J, with 9 bases between. Germline CDR1 SGHDT, CDR2 YYEEEE. The CDR3 DNA is TGTGCCAGCAGCTTGCCAGGAGGGACTGAAGCTTTCTTT. Amino acid sequence: CASSLPGGTEAFF.

This sequence joins TRBV11-2 and TRBJ2-7; TRBD2 agrees at 11 bases. CDR1 SGHAT and CDR2 FQNNGV come from the germline V gene. After removal of 5 bases from V and 4 bases from J, the junction contained 22 bases not matched to a gene. The CDR3 is made up of 20 amino acids. DNA for the CDR3: TGTGCCAGCAGCCTGAGAAGGGGGCTAGCGGGAGGTTCGAACGGGTACGAGCAGTACTTC. This translates into CASSLRRGLAGGSNGYEQYF.

The chain is built from TRBV5-4 and TRBJ1-4, with D unclear. Germline V gene sequence: CDR1 SGHNT, CDR2 YYREEE (reference sequence). CDR3 length equals 14 residues. Trimming stripped 0 bases from V and 8 bases from J, with 11 bases between. This chain's CDR3 is CASSLGGNKEKLFF. The CDR3 coding sequence is TGTGCCAGCAGCTTGGGAGGGAATAAGGAAAAACTGTTTTTT.

This clonotype has just one count. V is TRBV20-1 and J is TRBJ2-1; 10 bases are shared with TRBD2. The V segment lost 5 bases and the J segment 5 bases; nucleotides outside the gene matches: 9. The CDR3 loop spans 15 amino acids. Germline CDR1 reads DFQATT; CDR2 reads SNEGSKA (reference sequence). The CDR3 DNA reads TGCAGTGCTTCCTTGACTAGCGGGCCCAACAATGAGCAGTTCTTC. It specifies CSASLTSGPNNEQFF.

The genes are TRBV20-1 and TRBJ2-3, with D unclear. Germline V CDR1 and CDR2: DFQATT, SNEGSKA (reference sequence). The CDR3 extends over 17 amino acids. Trimming cost V 6 bases and J 0 bases, with 22 bases left between them. This CDR3 reads CSALVGRHIGSTDTQYF. The CDR3 DNA reads TGCAGTGCCCTAGTTGGCCGGCACATTGGGAGCACAGATACGCAGTATTTT.